A selection of T cell receptor beta chains follows, all from one sample in a study of OX40 agonist ivuxolimab in advanced cancers. The protocol was immunoSEQ multiplex PCR, while the TCRdb copy is restricted to in-frame clones and leaves out a portion. The sample contains about 94,000 clones, about 88% of which appear only once. The specimen was CD4+ or CD8+ T cells sorted from blood, collected in a trial of the OX40 agonist ivuxolimab. These receptors all stem from an adult with an advanced solid tumor such as melanoma, head and neck, liver or kidney cancer. The CDR3 runs from the conserved cysteine through the conserved F or W. Fields, in order: D gene, J gene, CDR3 length, clone size, V gene, CDR3 protein, CDR3 DNA. The D gene is left open where the match is weak. Clone size is stated in some rows and not others, as once, few, many or a class when expanded.

-,TRBJ2-2,15,few,TRBV6-1,CASKSIEFGTGELFF,TGTGCCAGCAAATCAATCGAATTCGGCACCGGGGAGCTGTTTTTT
-,TRBJ2-3,13,-,TRBV9,CASSVRLADTQYF,TGTGCCAGCAGCGTGAGACTAGCAGATACGCAGTATTTT
TRBD1,TRBJ1-5,16,-,TRBV7-2,CASSFETGSGNQPQHF,TGTGCCAGCAGCTTCGAGACAGGGAGTGGCAATCAGCCCCAGCATTTT
-,TRBJ1-2,19,-,TRBV6-1,CASSEALRGPPPANYGYTF,TGTGCCAGCAGTGAAGCGCTTCGGGGACCTCCCCCCGCTAACTATGGCTACACCTTC
-,TRBJ1-1,14,few,TRBV5-1,CASSLVSGWTEAFF,TGCGCCAGCAGCTTGGTGTCAGGGTGGACTGAAGCTTTCTTT
-,TRBJ2-3,15,-,TRBV19,CASSGGGASTDTQYF,TGTGCCAGTAGCGGCGGGGGCGCCAGCACAGATACGCAGTATTTT
-,TRBJ2-1,13,-,TRBV11-3,CASSFGDINEQFF,TGTGCCAGCAGCTTCGGAGACATCAATGAGCAGTTCTTC
TRBD2,TRBJ2-2,19,-,TRBV14,CASSQDGQRGPSNTGELFF,TGTGCCAGCAGCCAAGATGGTCAGCGGGGGCCTTCGAACACCGGGGAGCTGTTTTTT
-,TRBJ2-2,16,-,TRBV11-2,CASSGAQPYYTGELFF,TGTGCCAGCAGCGGAGCCCAGCCCTATTACACCGGGGAGCTGTTTTTT
-,TRBJ2-7,12,-,TRBV2,CASSFTSYEQYF,TGTGCCAGCAGTTTTACCTCCTACGAGCAGTACTTC
TRBD1,TRBJ1-6,20,-,TRBV27,CASSELGERGYRGNNSPLHF,TGTGCCAGCAGCGAACTTGGAGAGAGGGGATACAGGGGCAATAATTCACCCCTCCACTTT
-,TRBJ2-3,15,-,TRBV6-5,CASSSDRPLTDTQYF,TGTGCCAGCAGTTCTGACAGGCCCCTCACAGATACGCAGTATTTT
-,TRBJ1-2,13,-,TRBV6-1,CASTLKMGDGYTF,TGTGCCAGCACCCTTAAGATGGGCGATGGCTACACCTTC
TRBD2,TRBJ2-3,13,-,TRBV30,CAGRVYRTDTQYF,TGTGCCGGGAGGGTGTACCGCACAGATACGCAGTATTTT
-,TRBJ2-3,17,-,TRBV1,CTSSQPPGGGGPDTQYF,TGCACCAGCAGCCAACCTCCAGGCGGGGGGGGGCCAGATACGCAGTATTTT
TRBD1,TRBJ2-5,14,-,TRBV2,CASTPMGQQETQYF,TGTGCCAGCACCCCTATGGGACAGCAAGAGACCCAGTACTTC
TRBD1,TRBJ1-2,17,-,TRBV27,CASSLRGTANANYGYTF,TGTGCCAGCAGTTTAAGGGGGACAGCTAATGCTAACTATGGCTACACCTTC
-,TRBJ1-1,15,-,TRBV19,CASSMERQVNTEAFF,TGTGCCAGTAGTATGGAGCGACAGGTGAACACTGAAGCTTTCTTT
TRBD1,TRBJ2-7,14,-,TRBV5-1,CASSASQGFTEQYF,TGCGCCAGCAGCGCCTCACAGGGGTTTACCGAGCAGTACTTC
-,TRBJ2-2,17,-,TRBV2,CASSEALLVPNTGELFF,TGTGCCAGCAGTGAAGCGCTTTTGGTTCCGAACACCGGGGAGCTGTTTTTT
TRBD2,TRBJ2-7,15,-,TRBV7-2,CASSLEAGGPMKQYF,TGTGCCAGCAGCTTAGAAGCGGGGGGCCCCATGAAGCAGTACTTC
TRBD1,TRBJ2-7,16,-,TRBV7-9,CASSQGVPLPTSEQYF,TGTGCCAGCAGCCAGGGGGTTCCCTTACCAACGTCCGAGCAGTACTTC
TRBD1,TRBJ2-2,16,-,TRBV29-1,CSVVKGQGVISGELFF,TGCAGCGTTGTTAAGGGACAGGGGGTTATCTCCGGGGAGCTGTTTTTT
-,TRBJ1-1,14,once,TRBV2,CASSKQELNTEAFF,TGTGCCAGCAGCAAACAGGAACTGAACACTGAAGCTTTCTTT
-,TRBJ1-1,14,-,TRBV7-2,CASSLSPGNTEAFF,TGTGCCAGCAGCTTATCCCCAGGGAACACTGAAGCTTTCTTT
TRBD2,TRBJ2-6,16,once,TRBV11-2,CASSLGGGTGANVLTF,TGTGCCAGCAGCTTAGGGGGAGGGACTGGGGCCAACGTCCTGACTTTC
-,TRBJ2-3,11,-,TRBV20-1,CSARALHTQYF,TGCAGTGCTAGAGCCTTACATACGCAGTATTTT
-,TRBJ2-1,15,-,TRBV15,CATSLRDRGKNEQFF,TGTGCCACCAGCCTTAGAGACCGGGGAAAAAATGAGCAGTTCTTC
-,TRBJ1-1,14,-,TRBV5-1,CASSLDRPRTEAFF,TGCGCCAGCAGCTTGGACAGGCCGCGGACTGAAGCTTTCTTT
-,TRBJ1-2,14,-,TRBV5-1,CASSSGTDLYGYTF,TGCGCCAGCAGTTCCGGGACCGATCTATATGGCTACACCTTC
-,TRBJ1-1,14,-,TRBV7-9,CASSLDLVNTEAFF,TGTGCCAGCAGCTTAGATCTAGTGAACACTGAAGCTTTCTTT
TRBD2,TRBJ2-1,15,-,TRBV5-4,CASSSSGGAYNEQFF,TGTGCCAGCAGCTCTAGCGGGGGGGCCTACAATGAGCAGTTCTTC
-,TRBJ2-5,11,-,TRBV10-3,CAISGGETQYF,TGTGCCATCAGCGGAGGAGAGACCCAGTACTTC
TRBD2,TRBJ2-7,15,-,TRBV7-9,CASSPGLAVSYEQYF,TGTGCCAGCAGTCCCGGACTAGCGGTTTCCTACGAGCAGTACTTC
TRBD2,TRBJ2-7,15,-,TRBV11-2,CASRTPGRVNYEQYF,TGTGCCAGCAGAACCCCTGGGAGGGTGAACTACGAGCAGTACTTC
-,TRBJ2-6,17,-,TRBV12-5,CASGLVLGRTGANVLTF,TGTGCTAGTGGTTTGGTACTTGGGCGCACTGGGGCCAACGTCCTGACTTTC
TRBD1,TRBJ1-3,18,-,TRBV7-9,CASSRTGGLYLSGNTIYF,TGTGCCAGCAGCAGAACAGGGGGACTCTACCTCTCTGGAAACACCATATATTTT
-,TRBJ2-7,17,-,TRBV6-1,CASSVSFRGGSDYEQYF,TGTGCCAGCAGTGTCTCTTTTCGGGGAGGATCAGACTACGAGCAGTACTTC
-,TRBJ2-3,14,-,TRBV27,CASLGLASTDTQYF,TGTGCCAGCCTGGGACTGGCAAGCACAGATACGCAGTATTTT
-,TRBJ1-1,14,-,TRBV6-5,CASSLGTGGAEAFF,TGTGCCAGCAGTCTAGGGACGGGTGGAGCTGAAGCTTTCTTT
TRBD2,TRBJ2-7,15,few,TRBV9,CASSVGSGGPYEQYF,TGTGCCAGCAGCGTAGGTAGCGGGGGGCCCTACGAGCAGTACTTC
TRBD2,TRBJ2-2,14,-,TRBV29-1,CSVGAGGRTGELFF,TGCAGCGTTGGCGCGGGGGGGCGGACCGGGGAGCTGTTTTTT
TRBD2,TRBJ2-3,13,-,TRBV2,CASQTSGGSTQYF,TGTGCCAGCCAGACTAGCGGGGGGAGTACGCAGTATTTT
-,TRBJ2-7,13,-,TRBV4-3,CASSQDRGALPYF,TGCGCCAGCAGCCAAGATAGAGGTGCACTCCCGTACTTC
-,TRBJ2-1,11,-,TRBV27,CASSFRGEQFF,TGTGCCAGCAGTTTTAGAGGCGAGCAGTTCTTC
TRBD1,TRBJ1-1,13,-,TRBV27,CASSLTGRTEAFF,TGTGCCAGCAGTTTGACAGGGAGGACTGAAGCTTTCTTT
-,TRBJ1-1,16,once,TRBV19,CASSIRSGARNTEAFF,TGTGCCAGTAGTATAAGGTCAGGGGCTAGGAACACTGAAGCTTTCTTT
-,TRBJ1-1,12,-,TRBV5-4,CASSLVGTEAFF,TGTGCCAGCAGCTTGGTCGGCACTGAAGCTTTCTTT
-,TRBJ1-2,14,-,TRBV27,CASSSPGHNYGYTF,TGTGCCAGCAGTTCCCCGGGACACAACTATGGCTACACCTTC
TRBD2,TRBJ2-7,15,-,TRBV6-5,CASSSPLSGVGEQYF,TGTGCCAGCAGTTCGCCCCTCAGCGGGGTAGGGGAGCAGTACTTC
-,TRBJ2-1,11,few,TRBV20-1,CSAILVNEQFF,TGCAGTGCTATTCTGGTCAATGAGCAGTTCTTC
TRBD2,TRBJ2-5,15,-,TRBV2,CASSGTSGVSETQYF,TGTGCCAGCAGTGGGACTAGCGGGGTCTCAGAGACCCAGTACTTC
-,TRBJ2-3,15,-,TRBV7-9,CASSLEGDSTDTQYF,TGTGCCAGCAGCTTAGAAGGGGACAGCACAGATACGCAGTATTTT
-,TRBJ2-7,14,-,TRBV6-1,CASSEGGYSYEQYF,TGTGCCAGCAGTGAAGGGGGATACTCCTACGAGCAGTACTTC
TRBD1,TRBJ1-6,15,-,TRBV7-9,CASSSQGQGTSPLHF,TGTGCCAGCAGCTCCCAGGGACAGGGGACTTCACCCCTCCACTTT
-,TRBJ2-5,14,-,TRBV9,CASSVVGHPETQYF,TGTGCCAGCAGCGTAGTTGGCCACCCAGAGACCCAGTACTTC
-,TRBJ2-7,13,-,TRBV15,CATRPDSIHEQYF,TGTGCCACCAGACCGGACAGTATCCACGAGCAGTACTTC
TRBD2,TRBJ2-5,15,few,TRBV4-3,CASSRTLGEGETQYF,TGCGCCAGCAGCCGGACTTTAGGGGAGGGTGAGACCCAGTACTTC
TRBD2,TRBJ2-3,15,-,TRBV5-4,CASSLVRGGGDTQYF,TGTGCCAGCAGCTTGGTGCGGGGGGGCGGAGATACGCAGTATTTT
-,TRBJ1-2,15,-,TRBV18,CASSPEVEGLYGYTF,TGTGCCAGCTCACCTGAAGTCGAGGGGTTGTATGGCTACACCTTC